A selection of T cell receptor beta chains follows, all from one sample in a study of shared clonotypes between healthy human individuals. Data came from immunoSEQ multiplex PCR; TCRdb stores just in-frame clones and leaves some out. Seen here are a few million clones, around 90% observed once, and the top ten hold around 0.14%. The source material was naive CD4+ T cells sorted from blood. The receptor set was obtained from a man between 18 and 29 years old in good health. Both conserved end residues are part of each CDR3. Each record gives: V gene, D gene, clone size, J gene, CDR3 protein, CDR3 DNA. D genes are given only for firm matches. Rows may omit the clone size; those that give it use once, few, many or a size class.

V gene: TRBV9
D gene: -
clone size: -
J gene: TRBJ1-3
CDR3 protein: CASSVADGNTIYF
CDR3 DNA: TGTGCCAGCAGCGTAGCTGATGGAAACACCATATATTTT

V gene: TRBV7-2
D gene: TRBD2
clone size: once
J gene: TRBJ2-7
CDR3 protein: CASSPPGTSLTYEQYF
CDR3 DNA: TGTGCCAGCAGCCCACCCGGGACTAGTCTCACCTACGAGCAGTACTTC

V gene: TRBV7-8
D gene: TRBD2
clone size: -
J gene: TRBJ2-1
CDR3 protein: CASSSLAANEQFF
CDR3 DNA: TGTGCCAGCAGTTCACTAGCGGCAAATGAGCAGTTCTTC

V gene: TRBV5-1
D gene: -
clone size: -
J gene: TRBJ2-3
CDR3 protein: CASSTGPGTDTQYF
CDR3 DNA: TGCGCCAGCAGCACGGGACCGGGCACAGATACGCAGTATTTT

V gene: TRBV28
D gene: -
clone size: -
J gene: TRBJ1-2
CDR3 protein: CASRLGNYGYTF
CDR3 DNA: TGTGCCAGCAGGCTCGGTAACTATGGCTACACCTTC

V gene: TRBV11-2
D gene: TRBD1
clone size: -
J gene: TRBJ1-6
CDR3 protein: CASSRGTDSPLHF
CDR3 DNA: TGTGCCAGCAGCCGGGGGACAGATTCACCCCTCCACTTT

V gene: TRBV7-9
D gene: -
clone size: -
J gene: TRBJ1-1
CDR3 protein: CASSLGGVNTEAFF
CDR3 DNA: TGTGCCAGCAGCCTCGGGGGCGTAAACACTGAAGCTTTCTTT

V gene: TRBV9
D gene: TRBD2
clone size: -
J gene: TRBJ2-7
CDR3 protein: CASSVGTSHLSGEQYF
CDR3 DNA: TGTGCCAGCAGCGTAGGGACTAGCCACCTCTCGGGGGAGCAGTACTTC

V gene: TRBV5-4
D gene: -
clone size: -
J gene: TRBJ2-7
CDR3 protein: CASSLVGSGGSYEQYF
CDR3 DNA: TGTGCCAGCAGCTTGGTCGGTTCTGGGGGGTCCTACGAGCAGTACTTC

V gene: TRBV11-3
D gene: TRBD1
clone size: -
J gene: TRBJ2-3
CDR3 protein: CASSLGTGGADTQYF
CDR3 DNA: TGTGCCAGCAGCTTGGGGACAGGGGGCGCAGATACGCAGTATTTT

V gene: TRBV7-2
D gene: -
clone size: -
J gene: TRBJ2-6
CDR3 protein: CASSLMGRLSGANVLTF
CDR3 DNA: TGTGCCAGCAGCTTAATGGGACGGCTCTCTGGGGCCAACGTCCTGACTTTC

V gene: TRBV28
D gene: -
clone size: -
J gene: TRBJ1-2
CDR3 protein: CASSLLQGFADGYTF
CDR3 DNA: TGTGCCAGCAGTCTCCTACAGGGTTTTGCCGATGGCTACACCTTC

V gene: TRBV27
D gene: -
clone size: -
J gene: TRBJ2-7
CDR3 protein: CASRAAGYNEQYF
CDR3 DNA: TGTGCCAGCCGGGCAGCAGGGTATAACGAGCAGTACTTC

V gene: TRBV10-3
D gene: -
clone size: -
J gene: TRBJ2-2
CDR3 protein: CATSLLQASVGGELFF
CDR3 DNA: TGTGCCACTTCCCTTCTACAAGCTAGCGTGGGCGGGGAGCTGTTTTTT

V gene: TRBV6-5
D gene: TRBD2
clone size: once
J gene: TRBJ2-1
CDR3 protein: CASSYSAVAGGNEQFF
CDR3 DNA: TGTGCCAGCAGTTACTCGGCGGTAGCGGGTGGCAATGAGCAGTTCTTC

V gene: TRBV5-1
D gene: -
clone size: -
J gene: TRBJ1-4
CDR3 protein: CASSLPGEKLFF
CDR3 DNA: TGCGCCAGCAGTCTCCCGGGGGAAAAACTGTTTTTT

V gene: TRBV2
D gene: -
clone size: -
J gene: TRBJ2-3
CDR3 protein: CASSENLAGDTQYF
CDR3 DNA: TGTGCCAGCAGTGAAAATCTTGCGGGAGATACGCAGTATTTT

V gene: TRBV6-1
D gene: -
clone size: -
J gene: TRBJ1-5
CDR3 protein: CASSEMGNQPQHF
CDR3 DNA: TGTGCCAGCAGTGAAATGGGCAATCAGCCCCAGCATTTT